These T cell receptor beta chains were read from a single sample in a study of metastatic and nonmetastatic thyroid tumors. TCRdb redid the clone calls on the PCR reads using MiXCR. The table lists fewer than 5,500 clones, 30% to 45% of them singletons. Material: adjacent normal tissue. The source is a female donor with papillary thyroid cancer or a benign thyroid nodule (not recorded which). Some clones in this sample may be carry-over from other donors' samples. Both conserved end residues are part of each CDR3. The D gene is left open where the match is weak. Clone size, where shown, is once, few, many, or a class for clones that have expanded.

J gene: TRBJ2-2; CDR3 length: 13; D gene: .; clone size: .; V gene: TRBV4-2; CDR3 DNA: TGTGCCAGCAGCCAAGAGACTGCCGGGGAGCTGTTTTTT; CDR3 protein: CASSQETAGELFF
J gene: TRBJ1-3; CDR3 length: 13; D gene: .; clone size: .; V gene: TRBV27; CDR3 DNA: TGTGCCAGCAGTTCATTCTATGGAAACACCATATATTTT; CDR3 protein: CASSSFYGNTIYF
J gene: TRBJ2-1; CDR3 length: 14; D gene: .; clone size: .; V gene: TRBV5-1; CDR3 DNA: TGCGCCAGCAGCTTGGGGACGGGGTACAATGAGCAGTTCTTC; CDR3 protein: CASSLGTGYNEQFF
J gene: TRBJ2-5; CDR3 length: 15; D gene: .; clone size: .; V gene: TRBV20-1; CDR3 DNA: TGCAGTGCTCCCGGGACTGGCGTAGGACAAGGGACCCAGTACTTC; CDR3 protein: CSAPGTGVGQGTQYF
J gene: TRBJ2-7; CDR3 length: 11; D gene: .; clone size: .; V gene: TRBV5-1; CDR3 DNA: TGCGCCAGCAGTCCCTGGGGCGAGCAGTACTTC; CDR3 protein: CASSPWGEQYF
J gene: TRBJ1-2; CDR3 length: 12; D gene: .; clone size: .; V gene: TRBV30; CDR3 DNA: TGTGCCTGGAGTGTACGGGGGGGTGGCTACACCTTC; CDR3 protein: CAWSVRGGGYTF
J gene: TRBJ2-7; CDR3 length: 14; D gene: TRBD2; clone size: .; V gene: TRBV11-2; CDR3 DNA: TGTGCCAGCAGCTTGGGACTAGCGAACTACGAGCAGTACTTC; CDR3 protein: CASSLGLANYEQYF
J gene: TRBJ1-5; CDR3 length: 15; D gene: .; clone size: few; V gene: TRBV20-1; CDR3 DNA: TGCAGTGCTAGAGATTTCGGGAGGTTGGATCAGCCCCAGCATTTT; CDR3 protein: CSARDFGRLDQPQHF
J gene: TRBJ2-7; CDR3 length: 14; D gene: .; clone size: many; V gene: TRBV6-1; CDR3 DNA: TGTGCCAGCTCCCTAGGACAAGTTGGGTACGAGCAGTACTTC; CDR3 protein: CASSLGQVGYEQYF
J gene: TRBJ1-2; CDR3 length: 15; D gene: .; clone size: large; V gene: TRBV20-1; CDR3 DNA: TGCAGTGCTAGAAATCCGGTGACCACCGGGGGTGGCTACACCTTC; CDR3 protein: CSARNPVTTGGGYTF
J gene: TRBJ2-7; CDR3 length: 16; D gene: TRBD2; clone size: .; V gene: TRBV27; CDR3 DNA: TGTGCCCGCAGTTTATTGCGGTCTCGCGGGAGGCTAAAGCAGTACTTC; CDR3 protein: CARSLLRSRGRLKQYF
J gene: TRBJ2-7; CDR3 length: 19; D gene: .; clone size: .; V gene: TRBV6-8; CDR3 DNA: TGTGCCAGCAGCCCCTCTACGTTGCCAGGGGAGGAGCTAGGCTACGAGCAGTACTTC; CDR3 protein: CASSPSTLPGEELGYEQYF
J gene: TRBJ2-7; CDR3 length: 16; D gene: TRBD1; clone size: large; V gene: TRBV28; CDR3 DNA: TGTGCCAGCAGTACCCAAGCCGGGACAGGGGTCGACGAGCAGTACTTC; CDR3 protein: CASSTQAGTGVDEQYF
J gene: TRBJ1-3; CDR3 length: 17; D gene: .; clone size: .; V gene: TRBV12-3/TRBV12-4; CDR3 DNA: TGTGCCAGCAGTTTATTCGACAGCCAGCGATGGGGAAACACCATATATTTT; CDR3 protein: CASSLFDSQRWGNTIYF
J gene: TRBJ1-6; CDR3 length: 14; D gene: TRBD1; clone size: few; V gene: TRBV6-1; CDR3 DNA: TGTGCCAGCAGTGTCTCAGGGGGCATTTCACCCCTCCACTTT; CDR3 protein: CASSVSGGISPLHF
J gene: TRBJ1-2; CDR3 length: 15; D gene: TRBD1; clone size: few; V gene: TRBV6-1; CDR3 DNA: TGTGCCAGCAGTTGGTTACAGGGGGCTAACTATGGCTACACCTTC; CDR3 protein: CASSWLQGANYGYTF
J gene: TRBJ1-2; CDR3 length: 14; D gene: .; clone size: medium-sized; V gene: TRBV29-1; CDR3 DNA: TGCAGCGTTGAAATCGATCCCGCTAACTATGGCTACACCTTC; CDR3 protein: CSVEIDPANYGYTF
J gene: TRBJ2-5; CDR3 length: 16; D gene: .; clone size: .; V gene: TRBV13; CDR3 DNA: TGTGCCAGCAGCTTAGGGGGCCCCCGGGGCCAAGAGACCCAGTACTTC; CDR3 protein: CASSLGGPRGQETQYF
J gene: TRBJ2-7; CDR3 length: 15; D gene: .; clone size: .; V gene: TRBV20-1; CDR3 DNA: TGCAGTGCTAGAGGGCCCCGGGACACTTCCTACGAGCAGTACTTC; CDR3 protein: CSARGPRDTSYEQYF
J gene: TRBJ2-7; CDR3 length: 13; D gene: .; clone size: few; V gene: TRBV25-1; CDR3 DNA: TGTGCCAGCAGTGCCTACATCTCCTACGAGCAGTACTTC; CDR3 protein: CASSAYISYEQYF
J gene: TRBJ2-7; CDR3 length: 15; D gene: TRBD1; clone size: .; V gene: TRBV7-2; CDR3 DNA: TGTGCCAGCAGTAAAGACAGGGCCAGCTTCTACGAGAAGTACTTC; CDR3 protein: CASSKDRASFYEKYF
J gene: TRBJ2-1; CDR3 length: 14; D gene: TRBD2; clone size: few; V gene: TRBV7-6; CDR3 DNA: TGTGCCAGCAGCTCACTAGCGGACTACAATGAGCAGTTCTTC; CDR3 protein: CASSSLADYNEQFF
J gene: TRBJ2-7; CDR3 length: 11; D gene: .; clone size: .; V gene: TRBV6-2/TRBV6-3; CDR3 DNA: TGTGCCAGCAGCCCTAACTACGAGCAGTACTTC; CDR3 protein: CASSPNYEQYF
J gene: TRBJ2-7; CDR3 length: 14; D gene: TRBD2; clone size: .; V gene: TRBV19; CDR3 DNA: TGTGCCAGTAGTCCGGCCGGGACTAGTACCGAGCAGTACTTC; CDR3 protein: CASSPAGTSTEQYF
J gene: TRBJ2-2; CDR3 length: 15; D gene: .; clone size: .; V gene: TRBV20-1; CDR3 DNA: TGCAGTGCTAGAGATCCTAGCGTGAACACCGGGGAGCTGTTTTTT; CDR3 protein: CSARDPSVNTGELFF
J gene: TRBJ2-3; CDR3 length: 16; D gene: .; clone size: .; V gene: TRBV6-1; CDR3 DNA: TGTGCCAGCAGTGAACAGCTCGGGCGAGGTACAGATACGCAGTATTTT; CDR3 protein: CASSEQLGRGTDTQYF